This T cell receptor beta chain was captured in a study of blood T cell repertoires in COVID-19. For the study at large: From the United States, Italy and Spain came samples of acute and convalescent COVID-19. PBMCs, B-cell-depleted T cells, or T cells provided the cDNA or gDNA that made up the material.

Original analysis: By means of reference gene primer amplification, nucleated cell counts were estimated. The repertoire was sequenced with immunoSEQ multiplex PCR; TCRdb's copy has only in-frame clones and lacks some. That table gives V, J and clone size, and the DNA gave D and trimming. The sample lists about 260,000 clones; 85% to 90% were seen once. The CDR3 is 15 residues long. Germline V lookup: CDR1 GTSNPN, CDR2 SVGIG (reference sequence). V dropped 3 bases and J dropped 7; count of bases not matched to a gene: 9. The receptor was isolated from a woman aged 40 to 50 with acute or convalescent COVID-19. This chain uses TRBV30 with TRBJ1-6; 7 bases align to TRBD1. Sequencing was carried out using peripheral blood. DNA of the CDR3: TGTGCCTGGAGCACGACAGGGACCGTCAATTCACCCCTCCACTTT. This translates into CAWSTTGTVNSPLHF.